The 21 T cell receptor beta chains below were found in one sample sequenced in a study of blood T cell repertoires in COVID-19. Clones were sequenced by immunoSEQ multiplex PCR, and TCRdb holds only the in-frame ones, with some missing. The sample lists about 130,000 clones; 70% to 90% were seen once. Sequencing used peripheral blood. The receptors here all came from a woman older than 75 with acute or convalescent COVID-19.

The chain has TRBV6-1 and TRBJ1-2; no reliable D call. This CDR3 has 15 amino acids. V was pared by 3 bases and J by 3 bases, with 14 bases between. Germline V gene lookup returns CDR1 MNHNS and CDR2 SASEGT. The DNA of the CDR3 is TGTGCCAGCAGTGACCCCCCAACCTACGACTATGGCTACACCTTC. Protein sequence: CASSDPPTYDYGYTF.

The chain recombines TRBV6-5 with TRBJ1-2; D gene uncertain. Per germline, CDR1 MNHEY and CDR2 SVGAGI. CDR3 length: 15 residues. Trimming pared 6 bases from V and 3 bases from J, leaving 17 bases between. The CDR3 region has the DNA TGTGCCAGCAGCTCTATTGAACGGTCCTACTATGGCTACACCTTC. Translation: CASSSIERSYYGYTF.

The chain uses TRBV11-1 and TRBJ2-7; D perhaps matches TRBD2 (6 bases). The CDR3 loop spans 13 amino acids. In germline, CDR1 is SGHAT, CDR2 FQDESV (reference sequence). The V end was cut by 7 bases, the J end by 2 bases, with 12 bases between. This CDR3 reads CASTLGGTYEQYF. CDR3 coding DNA: TGTGCCAGCACCTTGGGGGGAACCTACGAGCAGTACTTC.

This chain joins TRBV6-1 and TRBJ2-7; TRBD2 might be the D (5 bases). CDR3 length equals 17 residues. The ends were cut back, 2 bases at V and 0 bases at J, with 17 bases in the middle. CDR1 and CDR2 (germline): MNHNS, SASEGT. The chain's CDR3 is CASSELGWRVSSYEQYF. The CDR3 region has the DNA TGTGCCAGCAGTGAATTGGGTTGGCGGGTTAGCTCCTACGAGCAGTACTTC.

The V and J genes are TRBV4-1 and TRBJ1-2; 8 bases are shared with TRBD1. The CDR3 contains 14 residues. Looked up from germline, CDR1 is MGHRA and CDR2 is YSYEKL. Trimming cost V 6 bases and J 5 bases; bases outside gene matches: 8. DNA of the CDR3: TGCGCCAGCAGGGGAATCGGACAGGGTTATGGCTACACCTTC. Its translation: CASRGIGQGYGYTF.

The DNA for the CDR3 is TGTGCCAGCACCAACATCCCGTCCCTAGCGGGGAGTACCGGGGAGCTGTTTTTT. It yields the protein CASTNIPSLAGSTGELFF. The chain joins TRBV7-9 to TRBJ2-2; 9 bases are a match to TRBD2. Germline V lookup: CDR1 SEHNR, CDR2 FQNEAQ (reference sequence). The CDR3 sequence is 18 residues long. Losses at the gene ends were 7 bases for V and 5 bases for J; bases not matched to a gene: 17.

CDR3 sequence reads: CASSEGSQGGSYEQYF. CDR3 sequence (DNA): TGTGCCAGCAGCGAGGGTTCACAAGGGGGATCCTACGAGCAGTACTTC. The chain has TRBV5-4 and TRBJ2-7; the D gene is possibly TRBD1 (6 bases). The germline V gene encodes CDR1 SGHNT and CDR2 YYREEE (reference sequence). V lost 4 bases, J lost 1 base, and 18 bases lay in between. This CDR3 has 16 amino acids.

V gene TRBV5-1 combines with J gene TRBJ2-5, with 8 positions matching TRBD2. The ends lost 2 bases at V and 5 bases at J; junction bases unmatched: 8. The CDR3 length is 15 residues. Germline-derived CDR1 and CDR2 are SGHRS and YFSETQ. The CDR3 region is CASSLLSGGGETQYF. The CDR3 coding sequence is TGCGCCAGCAGCTTATTGAGCGGGGGTGGGGAGACCCAGTACTTC.

The V call is TRBV6-5, the J call TRBJ2-1, with D tentatively TRBD2 (5 bases). In germline, CDR1 is MNHEY, CDR2 SVGAGI. The CDR3 extends over 15 amino acids. V gave up 5 bases and J gave up 6 bases, with 17 bases separating them. CDR3 sequence: CASSTTLASVNEQFF. CDR3 nucleotides: TGTGCCAGCAGTACCACTTTAGCGTCAGTCAATGAGCAGTTCTTC.

The sample holds one count of this clone. The chain combines TRBV9 with TRBJ2-3; 9 bases are shared with TRBD1. The V and J ends lost 4 bases and 4 bases, in that order; junction bases with no gene match: 4. This CDR3 is 14 amino acids long. The V gene's germline CDR1 is SGDLS and CDR2 YYNGEE. CDR3 sequence: CASSSGQGADTQYF. The CDR3 nucleotides are TGTGCCAGCAGCTCGGGACAGGGCGCAGATACGCAGTATTTT.

The J gene is TRBJ2-1, the V gene TRBV2, with 9 bases aligning to TRBD1. CDR3 length: 14 amino acids. J gave up 7 bases and V 6 bases, and 7 bases lay outside the gene matches. The germline CDR1 and CDR2 sequences are SNHLY and FYNNEI. In nucleotides, the CDR3 is TGTGCCAGCAGGCCAGGGACAGGGCCAAATGAGCAGTTCTTC. This translates into CASRPGTGPNEQFF.

The chain employs TRBV18 and TRBJ2-7; 10 bases agree with TRBD1. Trimming took 3 bases from V and 3 from J; bases not matched to a gene: 5. The length of the CDR3 is 15 residues. Germline V gives CDR1 KGHSH, CDR2 LQKENI. The CDR3: CASSPAGTGVYEQYF. In DNA, the CDR3 is TGTGCCAGCTCACCGGCTGGGACAGGGGTCTACGAGCAGTACTTC.

V is TRBV29-1 and J is TRBJ1-2; 7 bases are shared with TRBD1. The CDR3 length is 14 residues. The V gene's germline CDR1 is SQVTM and CDR2 ANQGSEA. The CDR3 is CSVNTYLTGDGYTF. The CDR3 nucleotides read TGCAGTGTCAACACTTACCTCACAGGGGACGGCTACACCTTC.

The genes are TRBV27 and TRBJ1-2, with TRBD1 identical over 10 bases. This CDR3 comprises 14 residues. Per the germline V gene, CDR1 is MNHEY and CDR2 is SMNVEV (reference sequence). V lost 6 bases, J lost 8 bases, and 9 bases stayed unmatched. The CDR3 region is CASRVGTGAGGYTF. CDR3 DNA sequence: TGTGCCAGCAGGGTCGGGACAGGGGCAGGAGGCTACACCTTC.

This chain connects TRBV10-3 to TRBJ2-7, with D perhaps matching TRBD1 (5 bases). CDR1 is ENHRY, CDR2 SYGVKD, per germline. The CDR3 spans 12 residues. Trimming pared 7 bases from V and 4 bases from J, leaving 11 bases between. CDR3 residues: CAITAGIYEQYF. The CDR3 region has the DNA TGTGCCATCACTGCAGGGATTTACGAGCAGTACTTC.

The genes are TRBV9 and TRBJ2-5; TRBD2 matches at 14 bases. Unmatched junction bases numbered 8, after V lost 0 bases and J lost 7 bases. The CDR3 runs 17 residues. Germline CDR1 and CDR2: SGDLS and YYNGEE. The CDR3 spells CASSVEGTSGRMGTQYF. The CDR3, as DNA: TGTGCCAGCAGCGTAGAAGGGACTAGCGGGAGAATGGGGACCCAGTACTTC.

In its sample, this clone was seen a few times. The chain employs TRBV6-5 and TRBJ1-2; 8 bases match TRBD1. Germline CDR1 is MNHEY and CDR2 is SVGAGI. This CDR3 comprises 15 residues. V lost 7 bases and J lost 6; bases outside the gene matches: 13. The CDR3 region has the DNA TGTGCCAGCAAAGGGTTTACAGGGGGGAGTGATGGCTACACCTTC. This gives the protein CASKGFTGGSDGYTF.

The V gene is TRBV12-5, the J gene TRBJ1-3; D is unclear. Trimming pared 1 base from V and 3 bases from J, leaving 7 bases between. This CDR3 has 14 residues. From germline, CDR1 is LGHNT and CDR2 FRNRAP. The CDR3 bases are TGTGCTAGTGGTTTGGGCGGGTTTGGAAACACCATATATTTT. This sequence encodes CASGLGGFGNTIYF.

J is TRBJ2-7 and V is TRBV10-3; 9 bases fit TRBD1. The germline CDR1 and CDR2 sequences are ENHRY and SYGVKD. The CDR3 loop spans 14 amino acids. The V and J ends lost 6 bases and 2 bases, in that order; junction bases with no gene match: 5. The CDR3 coding sequence is TGTGCCATCAGCTCCGGGACAGGGACCTACGAGCAGTACTTC. Amino acid sequence: CAISSGTGTYEQYF.

V is TRBV24-1 and J is TRBJ1-1; perhaps TRBD1 as D (6 bases). The CDR3 contains 13 residues. Germline CDR1 KGHDR, CDR2 SFDVKD. V lost 7 bases and J 3 bases, leaving 11 bases between the germline ends. The CDR3 DNA reads as TGTGCCACCAGGACAGGCCGGGACACTGAAGCTTTCTTT. It translates to CATRTGRDTEAFF.

This rearrangement joins TRBV2 to TRBJ2-5; tentatively, D is TRBD1 (6 bases). Trimming shortened V by 8 bases and J by 3 bases, and 10 bases separated the two germline ends. Germline lookup yields CDR1 SNHLY and CDR2 FYNNEI. The CDR3 totals 12 residues. The CDR3, as DNA: TGTGCCAGCTGGGGACACGAAGAGACCCAGTACTTC. Translated: CASWGHEETQYF. Full variable domain (rest looked up from reference TRBV2 and TRBJ2-5): EPEVTQTPSHQVTQMGQEVILRCVPISNHLYFYWYRQILGQKVEFLVSFYNNEISEKSEIFDDQFSVERPDGSNFTLKIRSTKLEDSAMYFCASWGHEETQYFGPGTRLLVL.